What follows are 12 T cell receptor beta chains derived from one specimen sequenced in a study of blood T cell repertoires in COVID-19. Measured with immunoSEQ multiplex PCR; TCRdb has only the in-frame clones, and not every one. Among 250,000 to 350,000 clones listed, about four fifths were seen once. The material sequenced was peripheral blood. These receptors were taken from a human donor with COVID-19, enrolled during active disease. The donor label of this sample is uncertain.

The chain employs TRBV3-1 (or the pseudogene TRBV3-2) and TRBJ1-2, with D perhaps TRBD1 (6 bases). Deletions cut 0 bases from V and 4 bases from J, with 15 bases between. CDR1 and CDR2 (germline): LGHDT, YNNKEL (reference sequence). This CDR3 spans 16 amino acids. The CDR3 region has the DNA TGTGCCAGCAGCCAAGATCACGGGGGGCAGCGCTATGGCTACACCTTC. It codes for CASSQDHGGQRYGYTF.

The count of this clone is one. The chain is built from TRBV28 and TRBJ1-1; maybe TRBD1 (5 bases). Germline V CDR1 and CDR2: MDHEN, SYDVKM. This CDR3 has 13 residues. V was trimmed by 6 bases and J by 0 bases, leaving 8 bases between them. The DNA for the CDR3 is TGTGCCAGCAGGGACACAGTGAACACTGAAGCTTTCTTT. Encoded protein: CASRDTVNTEAFF. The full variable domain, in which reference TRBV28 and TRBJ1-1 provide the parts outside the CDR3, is DVKVTQSSRYLVKRTGEKVFLECVQDMDHENMFWYRQDPGLGLRLIYFSYDVKMKEKGDIPEGYSVSREKKERFSLILESASTNQTSMYLCASRDTVNTEAFFGQGTRLTVV.

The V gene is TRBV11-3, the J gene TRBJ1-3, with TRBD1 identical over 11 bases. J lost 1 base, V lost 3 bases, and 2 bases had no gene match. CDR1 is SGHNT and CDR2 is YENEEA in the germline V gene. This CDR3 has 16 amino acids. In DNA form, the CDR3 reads TGTGCCAGCAGCTTCGGGACAGGGGGTTCTGGAAACACCATATATTTT. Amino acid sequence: CASSFGTGGSGNTIYF.

The CDR3 reads CASSLGRTRGNEQFF. The CDR3 DNA is TGTGCCAGCAGCCTCGGGAGAACCCGGGGCAATGAGCAGTTCTTC. The chain has TRBV11-2 and TRBJ2-1; TRBD2 is a possible D gene (6 bases). In germline, CDR1 is SGHAT, CDR2 FQNNGV. V lost 5 bases and J 6 bases, leaving 17 bases between the germline ends. This CDR3 has 15 residues.

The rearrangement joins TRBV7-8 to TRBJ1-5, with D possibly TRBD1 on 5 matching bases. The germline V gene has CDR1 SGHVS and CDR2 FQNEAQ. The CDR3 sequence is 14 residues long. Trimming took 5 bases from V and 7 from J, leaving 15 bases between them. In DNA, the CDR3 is TGTGCCAGCAGCCCCCTTAGGACATTACAGCCCCAGCATTTT. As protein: CASSPLRTLQPQHF.

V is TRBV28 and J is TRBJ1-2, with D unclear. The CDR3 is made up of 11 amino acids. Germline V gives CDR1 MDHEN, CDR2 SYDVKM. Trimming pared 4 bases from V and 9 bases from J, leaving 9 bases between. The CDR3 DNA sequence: TGTGCCAGCAGTTCACGGGTGAGCTACACCTTC. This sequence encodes CASSSRVSYTF.

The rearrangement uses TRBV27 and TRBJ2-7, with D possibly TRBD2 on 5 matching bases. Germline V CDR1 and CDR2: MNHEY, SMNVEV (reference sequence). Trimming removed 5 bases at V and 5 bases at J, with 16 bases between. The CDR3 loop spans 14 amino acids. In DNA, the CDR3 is TGTGCCAGCAGTACAATCCCAACCGGGGACGAGCAGTACTTC. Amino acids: CASSTIPTGDEQYF.

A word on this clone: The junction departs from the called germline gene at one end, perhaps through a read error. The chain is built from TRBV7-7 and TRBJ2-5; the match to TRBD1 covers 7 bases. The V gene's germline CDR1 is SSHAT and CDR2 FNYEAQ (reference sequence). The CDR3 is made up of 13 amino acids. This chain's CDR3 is CASSRDSEETQYF. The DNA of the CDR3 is TGTGCTAGCAGTCGGGACAGTGAAGAGACCCAGTACTTC.

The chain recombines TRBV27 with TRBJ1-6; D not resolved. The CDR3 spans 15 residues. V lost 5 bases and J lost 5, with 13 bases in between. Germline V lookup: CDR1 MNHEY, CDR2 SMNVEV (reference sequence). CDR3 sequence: CASSLEGSNNSPLHF. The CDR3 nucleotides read TGTGCCAGCAGTCTGGAGGGCTCAAATAATTCACCCCTCCACTTT.

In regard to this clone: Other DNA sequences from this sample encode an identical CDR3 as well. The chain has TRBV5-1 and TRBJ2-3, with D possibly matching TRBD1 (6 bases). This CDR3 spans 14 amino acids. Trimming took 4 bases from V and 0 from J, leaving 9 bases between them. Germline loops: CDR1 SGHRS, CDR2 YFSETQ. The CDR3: CASSPGQSTDTQYF. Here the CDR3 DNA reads TGCGCCAGCAGCCCTGGACAGAGCACAGATACGCAGTATTTT.

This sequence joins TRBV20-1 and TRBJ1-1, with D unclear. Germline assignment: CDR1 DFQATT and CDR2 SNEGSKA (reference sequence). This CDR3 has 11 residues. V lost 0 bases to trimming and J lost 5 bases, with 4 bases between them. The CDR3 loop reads CSARDRTEAFF. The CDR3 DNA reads TGCAGTGCTAGAGACCGGACTGAAGCTTTCTTT.

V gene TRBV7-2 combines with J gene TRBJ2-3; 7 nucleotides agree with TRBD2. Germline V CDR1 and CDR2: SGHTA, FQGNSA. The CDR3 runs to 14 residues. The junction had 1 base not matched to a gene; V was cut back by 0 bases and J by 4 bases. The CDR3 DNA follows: TGTGCCAGCAGCTTAGCTAGCGGGTCAGATACGCAGTATTTT. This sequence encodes CASSLASGSDTQYF.